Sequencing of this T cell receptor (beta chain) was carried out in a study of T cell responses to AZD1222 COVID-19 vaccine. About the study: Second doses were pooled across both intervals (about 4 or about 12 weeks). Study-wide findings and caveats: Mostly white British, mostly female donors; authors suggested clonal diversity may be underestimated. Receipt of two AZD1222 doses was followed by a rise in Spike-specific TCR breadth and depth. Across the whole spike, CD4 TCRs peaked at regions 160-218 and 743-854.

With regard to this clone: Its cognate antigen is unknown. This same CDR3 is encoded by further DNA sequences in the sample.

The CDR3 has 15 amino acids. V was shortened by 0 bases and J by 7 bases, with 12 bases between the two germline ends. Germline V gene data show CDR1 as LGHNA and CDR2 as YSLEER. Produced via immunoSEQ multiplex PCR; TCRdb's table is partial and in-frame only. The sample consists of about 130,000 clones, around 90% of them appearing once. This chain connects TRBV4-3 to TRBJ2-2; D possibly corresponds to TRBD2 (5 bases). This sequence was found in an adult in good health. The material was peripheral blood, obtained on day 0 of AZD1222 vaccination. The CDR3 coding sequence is TGCGCCAGCAGCCAAGATCTATCGGGGAGCGGGGAGCTGTTTTTT. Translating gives CASSQDLSGSGELFF.